This T cell receptor beta chain was sequenced for a study of early T cells in non-severe SARS-CoV-2 infection. Study in general: Bulk RNA isolated from unsorted whole blood underwent sequencing; chains were not paired.

General study points: Database matching using VDJdb favored anti-spike CD8 responses, with private and CD4 specificities left missing.

J was trimmed by 4 bases and V by 5 bases; bases with no gene match: 6. Germline V gene data show CDR1 as DFQATT and CDR2 as SNEGSKA (reference sequence). The CDR3 spans 13 residues. Individual cDNA molecules carried attached unique molecular identifiers. TCRdb redid the calling of the 5' RACE reads with MiXCR, one entry per CDR3 protein. The repertoire holds about 77,000 distinct CDR3 sequences, with approximately 9.1% as singletons. This clonotype was picked up many times. The antigen is undetermined. This clonotype was obtained from an adult who was a healthcare worker with PCR-confirmed SARS-CoV-2 infection or an uninfected control (not recorded which). What was sequenced was whole blood. The rearrangement links TRBV20-1 to TRBJ2-5; TRBD1 matches 8 bases. The CDR3 DNA sequence: TGCAGTGCTGTCCAGGGGGCGGGAGAGACCCAGTACTTC. Residues: CSAVQGAGETQYF.